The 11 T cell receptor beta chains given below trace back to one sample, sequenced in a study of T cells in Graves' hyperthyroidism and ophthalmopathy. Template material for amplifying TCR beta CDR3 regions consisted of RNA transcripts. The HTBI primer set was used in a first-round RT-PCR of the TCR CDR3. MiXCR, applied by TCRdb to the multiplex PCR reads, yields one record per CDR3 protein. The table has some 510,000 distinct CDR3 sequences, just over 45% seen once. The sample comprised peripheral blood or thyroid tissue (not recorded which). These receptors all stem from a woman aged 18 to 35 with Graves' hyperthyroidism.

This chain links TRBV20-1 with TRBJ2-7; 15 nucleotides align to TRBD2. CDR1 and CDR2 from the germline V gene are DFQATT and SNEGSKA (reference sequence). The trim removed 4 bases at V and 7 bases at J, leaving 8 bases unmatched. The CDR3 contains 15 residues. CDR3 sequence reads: CSATPGTSGRREQYF. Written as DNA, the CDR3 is TGCAGTGCTACGCCCGGGACTAGCGGGAGGAGGGAGCAGTACTTC.

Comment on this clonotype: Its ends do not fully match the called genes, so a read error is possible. The DNA of the CDR3 is TGTGCCAGCAGCCTAAGGGCTACAAAATCCTACGGGCAGTACTTC. Translated, it gives CASSLRATKSYGQYF. This rearrangement joins TRBV7-2 to TRBJ2-7; D is undetermined. The CDR3 extends over 15 amino acids. Germline V gene lookup returns CDR1 SGHTA and CDR2 FQGNSA.

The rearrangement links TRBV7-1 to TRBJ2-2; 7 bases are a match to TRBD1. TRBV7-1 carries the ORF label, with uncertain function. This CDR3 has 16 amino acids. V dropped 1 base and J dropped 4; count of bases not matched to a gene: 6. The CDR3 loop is CASSSETGLGTGELFF. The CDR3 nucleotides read TGTGCCAGCAGCTCAGAGACAGGGTTGGGCACCGGGGAGCTGTTTTTT.

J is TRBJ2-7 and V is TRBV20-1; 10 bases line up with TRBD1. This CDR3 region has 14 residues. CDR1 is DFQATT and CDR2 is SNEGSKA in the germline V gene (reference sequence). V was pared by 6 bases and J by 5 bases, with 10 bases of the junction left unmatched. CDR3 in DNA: TGCAGTGCGTATCCCGGGACAGGGGACCACGAGCAGTACTTC. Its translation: CSAYPGTGDHEQYF.

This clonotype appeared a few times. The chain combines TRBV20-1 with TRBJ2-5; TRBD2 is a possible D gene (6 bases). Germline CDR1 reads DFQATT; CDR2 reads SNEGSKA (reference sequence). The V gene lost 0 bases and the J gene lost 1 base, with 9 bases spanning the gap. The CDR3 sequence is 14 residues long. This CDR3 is CSARDTSSQETQYF. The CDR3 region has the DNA TGCAGTGCTAGAGATACTAGCAGCCAAGAGACCCAGTACTTC.

The CDR3 is CASSYLDPPSYEQYF. The CDR3 DNA reads as TGTGCCAGCAGTTACCTGGACCCTCCCTCCTACGAGCAGTACTTC. The genes are TRBV6-5 and TRBJ2-7; no firm D call. Per germline, CDR1 MNHEY and CDR2 SVGAGI. The CDR3 has 15 residues. V was pared by 2 bases and J by 0 bases, with 11 bases between.

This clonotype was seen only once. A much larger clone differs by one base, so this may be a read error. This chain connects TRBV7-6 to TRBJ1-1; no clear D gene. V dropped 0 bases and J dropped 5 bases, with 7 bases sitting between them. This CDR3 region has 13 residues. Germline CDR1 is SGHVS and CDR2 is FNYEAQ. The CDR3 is CASSLAAWTEAFF. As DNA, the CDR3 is TGTGCCAGCAGCTTAGCGGCCTGGACTGAAGCTTTCTTT. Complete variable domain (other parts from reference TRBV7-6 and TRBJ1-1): GAGVSQSPRYKVTKRGQDVALRCDPISGHVSLYWYRQALGQGPEFLTYFNYEAQQDKSGLPNDRFSAERPEGSISTLTIQRTEQRDSAMYRCASSLAAWTEAFFGQGTRLTVV.

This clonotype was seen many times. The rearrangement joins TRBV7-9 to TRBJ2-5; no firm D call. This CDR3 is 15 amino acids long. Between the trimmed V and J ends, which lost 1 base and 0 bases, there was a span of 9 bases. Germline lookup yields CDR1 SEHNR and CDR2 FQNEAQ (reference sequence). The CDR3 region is CASSLELGNQETQYF. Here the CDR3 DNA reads TGTGCCAGCAGCTTAGAACTCGGCAACCAAGAGACCCAGTACTTC.

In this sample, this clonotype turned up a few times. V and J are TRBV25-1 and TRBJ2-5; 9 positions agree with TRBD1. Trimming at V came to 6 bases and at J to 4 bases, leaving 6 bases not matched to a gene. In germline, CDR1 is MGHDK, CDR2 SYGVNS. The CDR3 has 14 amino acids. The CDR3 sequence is CASRLTGGTETQYF. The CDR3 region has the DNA TGTGCCAGCAGATTGACAGGGGGGACAGAGACCCAGTACTTC.

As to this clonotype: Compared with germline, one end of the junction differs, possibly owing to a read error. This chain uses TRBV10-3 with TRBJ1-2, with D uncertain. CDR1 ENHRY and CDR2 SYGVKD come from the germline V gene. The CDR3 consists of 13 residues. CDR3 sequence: CASSLLNNYGYTF. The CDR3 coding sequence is TGTGCCAGCAGTTTATTGAATAACTATGGCTACACCTTC.

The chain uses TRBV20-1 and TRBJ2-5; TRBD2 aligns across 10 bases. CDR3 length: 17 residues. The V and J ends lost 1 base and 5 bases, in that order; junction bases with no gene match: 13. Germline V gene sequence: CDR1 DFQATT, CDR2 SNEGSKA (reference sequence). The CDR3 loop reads CSARGETSGIEYETQYF. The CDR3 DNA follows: TGCAGTGCTAGAGGCGAAACTAGCGGGATTGAATACGAGACCCAGTACTTC.